These 27 T cell receptor beta chains were sequenced from one sample in a study of T cell responses to AZD1222 COVID-19 vaccine. Profiling relied on immunoSEQ multiplex PCR, and the TCRdb table lists in-frame clones only, not all of them. The sample holds tens of thousands of clones, 70% to 90% seen once. The sample here was peripheral blood, taken on day 0 of AZD1222 vaccination. These receptors were obtained from an adult in good health.

As for this clone: The junction departs from the called germline gene at one end, perhaps through a read error. The CDR3 loop reads CASSIGATDAFF. The CDR3 nucleotides read TGTGCCAGTAGTATAGGAGCGACTGATGCTTTCTTT. The chain combines TRBV19 with TRBJ1-1; D remains unclear. This CDR3 is 12 amino acids long. Germline CDR1 reads LNHDA; CDR2 reads SQIVND (reference sequence).

The CDR3 spells CASCGVGGHGSGANVLTF. In DNA form, the CDR3 reads TGCGCCAGCTGTGGGGTCGGGGGACATGGTTCTGGGGCCAACGTCCTGACTTTC. The chain is built from TRBV10-1 and TRBJ2-6, with D perhaps given as TRBD1 or TRBD2 (6 bases each). The ends were cut back, 8 bases at V and 1 base at J, with 21 bases in the middle. The CDR3 sequence is 18 residues long. Germline V gives CDR1 WNHNN, CDR2 SYGVQD (reference sequence).

The chain employs TRBV5-1 and TRBJ1-6; perhaps TRBD1 as D (6 bases). Trimming stripped 0 bases from V and 5 bases from J, with 21 bases between. There are 19 residues in the CDR3. CDR1 and CDR2 (germline): SGHRS, YFSETQ. Here the CDR3 reads CASSLGQETRGSDNSPLHF. CDR3 DNA sequence: TGCGCCAGCAGCTTGGGACAGGAAACCAGGGGCTCAGATAATTCACCCCTCCACTTT.

The CDR3 is CATAQGAGNTIYF. The CDR3 DNA is TGTGCCACCGCACAGGGAGCTGGAAACACCATATATTTT. The V gene is TRBV10-3, the J gene TRBJ1-3; perhaps TRBD1 as D (6 bases). The CDR3 consists of 13 residues. With 10 bases removed from V and 2 bases from J, the gap between germline ends came to 12 bases. Germline loops: CDR1 ENHRY, CDR2 SYGVKD.

The chain has TRBV7-3 and TRBJ2-7, with D hard to call. The germline V gene has CDR1 SGHTA and CDR2 FQGTGA. Between the trimmed V and J ends, which lost 5 bases and 6 bases, there was a span of 14 bases. This CDR3 is built from 13 residues. The CDR3 DNA is TGTGCCAGCAGCCAAGGCCACAACACCGAGCAGTACTTC. Its translation is CASSQGHNTEQYF.

This chain connects TRBV11-3 to TRBJ2-7; no clear D gene. The V end lost 5 bases, the J end lost 5 bases, and 13 bases lay between the germline ends. Looked up from germline, CDR1 is SGHNT and CDR2 is YENEEA. The CDR3 runs 13 residues. The CDR3 region is CASSLRSINEQYF. Written as DNA, the CDR3 is TGTGCCAGCAGCCTCCGGAGTATCAACGAGCAGTACTTC.

The chain carries TRBV19 and TRBJ2-1; D is tentatively TRBD1 or TRBD2 (5 bases each). The germline gives CDR1 LNHDA, CDR2 SQIVND (reference sequence). The ends were cut back, 6 bases at V and 3 bases at J, with 6 bases in the middle. This CDR3 has 12 residues. CDR3 nucleotides: TGTGCCAGTAGGAGGGGCTACAATGAGCAGTTCTTC. It codes for CASRRGYNEQFF.

This chain uses TRBV24-1 with TRBJ2-7; no clear D gene. Germline CDR1 KGHDR, CDR2 SFDVKD. The length of the CDR3 is 14 residues. With 0 bases removed from V and 2 bases from J, the gap between germline ends came to 7 bases. CDR3 sequence (DNA): TGTGCCACCAGTGATTTGACGGTCCCCTACGAGCAGTACTTC. Translating it yields CATSDLTVPYEQYF.

V and J are TRBV19 and TRBJ2-3; 10 nucleotides agree with TRBD1. V dropped 3 bases and J dropped 4; count of bases not matched to a gene: 4. Germline lookup yields CDR1 LNHDA and CDR2 SQIVND (reference sequence). The CDR3 totals 15 residues. The CDR3 DNA is TGTGCCAGTAGTATGGACAGGGGGGTTCCAGATACGCAGTATTTT. This translates into CASSMDRGVPDTQYF.

This sequence joins TRBV18 and TRBJ1-1; D gene ambiguous. Looked up from germline, CDR1 is KGHSH and CDR2 is LQKENI. Trimming cost V 2 bases and J 3 bases, with 13 bases left between them. The CDR3 has 15 residues. CDR3 coding DNA: TGTGCCAGCTCACCAGACACGGGGTTGGACACTGAAGCTTTCTTT. Protein product: CASSPDTGLDTEAFF.

The chain combines TRBV12-3 or TRBV12-4 with TRBJ2-1; D perhaps matches TRBD2 (5 bases). V lost 1 base, J lost 7 bases, and 8 bases lay in between. This CDR3 is 13 amino acids long. CDR3 nucleotide sequence: TGTGCCAGCAGTTTAGATTGGAGGAATGAGCAGTTCTTC. Encoded protein: CASSLDWRNEQFF.

This clone was counted a few times. This sequence joins TRBV5-4 and TRBJ1-2; D not certain. Germline CDR1 SGHNT, CDR2 YYREEE (reference sequence). The germline V and J ends were trimmed by 2 bases and 7 bases, with 12 bases remaining between them. The CDR3 is 13 residues long. This CDR3 is CASSFKFSRGYTF. CDR3 DNA: TGTGCCAGCAGCTTTAAGTTTTCTCGTGGCTACACCTTC.

The V and J genes are TRBV5-6 and TRBJ2-5; D call uncertain. CDR3 length: 13 residues. Germline assignment: CDR1 SGHDT and CDR2 YYEEEE. The V gene lost 2 bases and the J gene lost 5 bases, with 10 bases spanning the gap. The chain's CDR3 is CASSFGIGETQYF. In DNA form, the CDR3 reads TGTGCCAGCAGCTTTGGGATTGGGGAGACCCAGTACTTC. The whole variable domain, filled in from reference TRBV5-6 and TRBJ2-5, reads DAGVTQSPTHLIKTRGQQVTLRCSPKSGHDTVSWYQQALGQGPQFIFQYYEEEERQRGNFPDRFSGHQFPNYSSELNVNALLLGDSALYLCASSFGIGETQYFGPGTRLLVL.

Points on this clone: Additional DNA sequences in this sample encode the identical CDR3. The genes are TRBV18 and TRBJ2-5; D is undetermined. Trimming shortened V by 2 bases and J by 1 base, and 2 bases separated the two germline ends. The CDR3 runs 12 residues. The germline gives CDR1 KGHSH, CDR2 LQKENI. Here the CDR3 reads CASSPSQETQYF. The CDR3 region has the DNA TGTGCCAGCTCACCATCCCAAGAGACCCAGTACTTC.

Of note for this clone: Sequence at one end of the junction differs from germline and may be a read error. V gene TRBV20-1 combines with J gene TRBJ1-2; no clear D. This CDR3 is built from 11 residues. CDR1 and CDR2 from the germline V gene are DFQATT and SNEGSKA (reference sequence). The CDR3 DNA follows: TGCAGTGCTAGAGATCACGAGGGCCCGGCCTTC. Its translation: CSARDHEGPAF.

J is TRBJ2-7 and V is TRBV7-9; the D is unclear. V lost 5 bases, J lost 2 bases, and 13 bases lay in between. The CDR3 loop spans 14 amino acids. Germline CDR1 reads SEHNR; CDR2 reads FQNEAQ (reference sequence). The CDR3, as DNA: TGTGCCAGCAGCCAAGAGGCCATTACCTACGAGCAGTACTTC. Translating gives CASSQEAITYEQYF.

The chain has TRBV24-1 and TRBJ2-1, with D tentatively TRBD2 (6 bases). CDR1 is KGHDR, CDR2 SFDVKD, per germline. CDR3 length: 17 residues. V lost 3 bases and J lost 4, with 18 bases in between. The CDR3 region is CATSDTGGAAEYNEQFF. As DNA, the CDR3 is TGTGCCACCAGTGATACCGGGGGAGCGGCAGAATACAATGAGCAGTTCTTC.

The J gene is TRBJ1-3, the V gene TRBV7-2, with TRBD1 identical over 10 bases. Germline CDR1 reads SGHTA; CDR2 reads FQGNSA. J gave up 2 bases and V 3 bases, and 4 bases lay outside the gene matches. The CDR3 sequence is 16 residues long. The CDR3 spells CASSFSGTGAGNTIYF. The CDR3 DNA follows: TGTGCCAGCAGCTTCTCCGGGACAGGGGCTGGAAACACCATATATTTT.

The chain joins TRBV12-3 or TRBV12-4 to TRBJ1-2; maybe TRBD1 (5 bases). The V end lost 3 bases, the J end lost 8 bases, and 10 bases lay between the germline ends. This CDR3 contains 12 residues. The CDR3 bases are TGTGCCAGCAGTTTCTCTACAGGAGGCTACACCTTC. This sequence encodes CASSFSTGGYTF.

The J gene is TRBJ1-1, the V gene TRBV29-1, with TRBD1 matching 9 bases. The CDR3 length is 14 residues. With V trimmed by 4 bases and J by 5 bases, 8 bases remained unmatched. Germline loops: CDR1 SQVTM, CDR2 ANQGSEA. The CDR3 sequence: CSVVYRGLWTEAFF. DNA for the CDR3: TGCAGCGTTGTGTACAGGGGGCTTTGGACTGAAGCTTTCTTT.

This chain links TRBV6-2 or TRBV6-3 with TRBJ1-5, with D possibly TRBD1 on 5 matching bases. The CDR3 totals 13 residues. Germline loops: CDR1 MNHEY, CDR2 SVGEGT. The V end was cut by 2 bases, the J end by 10 bases, with 12 bases between. The CDR3 here is CASSYGGERPQHF. As DNA, the CDR3 is TGTGCCAGCAGTTACGGGGGGGAGAGACCCCAGCATTTT.

The CDR3 loop reads CASGFQAYQPQHF. The CDR3 DNA is TGTGCTAGTGGTTTCCAGGCTTATCAGCCCCAGCATTTT. The rearrangement uses TRBV12-5 and TRBJ1-5; D is undetermined. The CDR3 has 13 amino acids. Germline CDR1 is LGHNT and CDR2 is FRNRAP. The V and J ends lost 3 bases and 5 bases respectively, with 8 bases between them.

The rearrangement links TRBV7-9 to TRBJ1-3, with TRBD1 matching over 8 bases. The V segment lost 8 bases and the J segment 7 bases; nucleotides outside the gene matches: 13. Germline values: CDR1 SEHNR, CDR2 FQNEAQ (reference sequence). This CDR3 is built from 15 residues. The CDR3 loop reads CASEIRDRGGNTIYF. CDR3 coding DNA: TGTGCCAGCGAGATAAGAGACAGGGGCGGGAACACCATATATTTT. The complete variable domain, with remaining parts taken from reference TRBV7-9 and TRBJ1-3, reads DTGVSQNPRHKITKRGQNVTFRCDPISEHNRLYWYRQTLGQGPEFLTYFQNEAQLEKSRLLSDRFSAERPKGSFSTLEIQRTEQGDSAMYLCASEIRDRGGNTIYFGEGSWLTVV.

This clone is a singleton in its sample. The chain uses TRBV7-9 and TRBJ1-3; TRBD1 agrees at 8 bases. Trimming cost V 5 bases and J 4 bases; bases outside gene matches: 4. CDR1 and CDR2 from the germline V gene are SEHNR and FQNEAQ (reference sequence). The CDR3 sequence is 14 residues long. The CDR3 reads CASSEDREGNTIYF. CDR3 bases: TGTGCCAGCAGCGAGGACAGGGAGGGAAACACCATATATTTT.

The chain couples TRBV19 to TRBJ2-2, with D hard to call. The CDR3 has 13 residues. The germline V gene encodes CDR1 LNHDA and CDR2 SQIVND (reference sequence). Trimming pared 3 bases from V and 1 base from J, leaving 3 bases between. In nucleotides, the CDR3 is TGTGCCAGTAGTATTAAGAACACCGGGGAGCTGTTTTTT. This codes for CASSIKNTGELFF.

V gene TRBV24-1 combines with J gene TRBJ2-2, with a weak D call TRBD2 (6 bases). The CDR3 has 17 residues. V was pared by 4 bases and J by 5 bases, with 19 bases between. The germline V gene encodes CDR1 KGHDR and CDR2 SFDVKD. CDR3 in amino acids: CATSEYSGGGRTGELFF. CDR3 sequence (DNA): TGTGCCACCAGTGAGTATAGCGGAGGAGGGAGAACCGGGGAGCTGTTTTTT.

This clone was observed a single time. The DNA of the CDR3 is TGTGCCAGTAGTGACAGGGGGCGCTTCTATGGCTACACCTTC. It yields the protein CASSDRGRFYGYTF. This chain uses TRBV19 with TRBJ1-2, with 10 bases identical to TRBD1. Germline V gene lookup returns CDR1 LNHDA and CDR2 SQIVND (reference sequence). Trimming removed 5 bases from V and 4 bases from J; junction bases left unmatched: 4. The CDR3 has 14 residues.